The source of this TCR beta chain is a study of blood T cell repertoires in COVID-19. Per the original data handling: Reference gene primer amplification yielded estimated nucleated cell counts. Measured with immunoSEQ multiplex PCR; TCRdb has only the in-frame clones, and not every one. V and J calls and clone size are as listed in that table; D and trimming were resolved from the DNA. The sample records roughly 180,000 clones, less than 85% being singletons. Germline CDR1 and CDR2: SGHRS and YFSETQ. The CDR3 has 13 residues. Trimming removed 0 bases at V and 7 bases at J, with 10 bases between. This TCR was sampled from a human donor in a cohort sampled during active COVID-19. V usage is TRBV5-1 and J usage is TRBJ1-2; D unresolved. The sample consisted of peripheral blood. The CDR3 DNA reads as TGCGCCAGCAGCTTGGCCCAGTGGTCTGGCTACACCTTC. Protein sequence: CASSLAQWSGYTF.